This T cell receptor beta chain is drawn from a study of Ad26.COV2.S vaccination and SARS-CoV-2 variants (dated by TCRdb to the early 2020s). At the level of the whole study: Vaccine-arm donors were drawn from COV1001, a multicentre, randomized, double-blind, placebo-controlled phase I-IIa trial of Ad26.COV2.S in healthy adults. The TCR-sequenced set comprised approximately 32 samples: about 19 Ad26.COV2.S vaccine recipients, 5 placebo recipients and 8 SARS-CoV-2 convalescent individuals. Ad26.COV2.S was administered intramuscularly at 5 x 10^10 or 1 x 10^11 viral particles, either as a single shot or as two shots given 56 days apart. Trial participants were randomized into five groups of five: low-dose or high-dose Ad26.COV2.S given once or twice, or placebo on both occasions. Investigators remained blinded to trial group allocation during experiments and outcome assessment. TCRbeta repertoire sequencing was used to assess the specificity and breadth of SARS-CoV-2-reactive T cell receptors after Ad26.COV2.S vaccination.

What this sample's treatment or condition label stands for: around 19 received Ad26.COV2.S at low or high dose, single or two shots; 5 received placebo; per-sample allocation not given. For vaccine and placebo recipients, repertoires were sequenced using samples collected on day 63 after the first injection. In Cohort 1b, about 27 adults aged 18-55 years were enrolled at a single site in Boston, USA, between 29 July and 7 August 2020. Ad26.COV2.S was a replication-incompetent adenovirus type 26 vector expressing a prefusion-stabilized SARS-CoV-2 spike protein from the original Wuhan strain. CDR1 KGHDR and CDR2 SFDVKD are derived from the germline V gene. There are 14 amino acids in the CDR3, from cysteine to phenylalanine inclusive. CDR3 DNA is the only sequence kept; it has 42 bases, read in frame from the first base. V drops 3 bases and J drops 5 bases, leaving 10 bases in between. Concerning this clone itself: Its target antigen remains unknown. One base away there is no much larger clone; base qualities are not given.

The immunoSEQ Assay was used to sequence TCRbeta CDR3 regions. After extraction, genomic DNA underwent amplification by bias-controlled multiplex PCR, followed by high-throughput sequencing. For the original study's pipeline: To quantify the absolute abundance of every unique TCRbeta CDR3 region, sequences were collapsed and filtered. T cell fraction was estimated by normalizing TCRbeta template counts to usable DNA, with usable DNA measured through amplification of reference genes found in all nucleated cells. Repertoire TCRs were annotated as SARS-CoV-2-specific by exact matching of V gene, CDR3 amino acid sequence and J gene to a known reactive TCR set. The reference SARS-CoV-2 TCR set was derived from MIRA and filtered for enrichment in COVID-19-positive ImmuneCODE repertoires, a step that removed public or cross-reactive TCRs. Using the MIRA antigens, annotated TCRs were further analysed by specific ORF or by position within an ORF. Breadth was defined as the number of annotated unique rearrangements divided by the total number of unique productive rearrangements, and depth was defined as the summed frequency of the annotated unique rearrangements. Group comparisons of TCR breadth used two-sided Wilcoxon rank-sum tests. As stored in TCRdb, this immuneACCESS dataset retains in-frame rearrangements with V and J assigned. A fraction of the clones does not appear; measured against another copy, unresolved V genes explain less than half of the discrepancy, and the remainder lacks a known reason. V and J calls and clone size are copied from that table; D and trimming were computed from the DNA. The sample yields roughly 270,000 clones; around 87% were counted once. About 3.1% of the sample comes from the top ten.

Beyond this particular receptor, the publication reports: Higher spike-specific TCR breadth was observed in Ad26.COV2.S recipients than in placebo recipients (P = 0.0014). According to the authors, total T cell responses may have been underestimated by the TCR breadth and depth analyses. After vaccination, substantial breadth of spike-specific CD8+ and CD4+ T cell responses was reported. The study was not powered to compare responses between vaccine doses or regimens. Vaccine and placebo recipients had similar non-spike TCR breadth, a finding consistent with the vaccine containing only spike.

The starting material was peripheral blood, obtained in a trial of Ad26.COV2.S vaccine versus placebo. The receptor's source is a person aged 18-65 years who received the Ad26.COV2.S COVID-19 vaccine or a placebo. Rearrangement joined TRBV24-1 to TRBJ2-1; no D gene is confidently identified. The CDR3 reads CATSDPDLDNEQFF. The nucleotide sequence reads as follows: TGTGCCACCAGTGATCCCGATTTGGACAATGAGCAGTTCTTC.